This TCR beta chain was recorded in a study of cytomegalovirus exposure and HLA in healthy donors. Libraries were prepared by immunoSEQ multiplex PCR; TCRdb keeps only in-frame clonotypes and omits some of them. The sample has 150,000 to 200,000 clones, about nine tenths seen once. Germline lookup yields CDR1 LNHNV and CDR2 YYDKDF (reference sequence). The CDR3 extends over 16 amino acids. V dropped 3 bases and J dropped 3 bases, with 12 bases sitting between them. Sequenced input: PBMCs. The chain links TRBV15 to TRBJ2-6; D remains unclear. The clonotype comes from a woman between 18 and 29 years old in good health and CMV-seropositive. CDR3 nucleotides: TGTGCCACCAGCAGGGGCCAACCTGGTGGGGCCAACGTCCTGACTTTC. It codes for CATSRGQPGGANVLTF.